This record looks at one TCR beta chain sequence and its context. Its antigen is still unknown. This sample was included in a study of T cells expressing NK-cell markers. The overall study: Sorted CD3+CD56+NKG2C+, CD3+CD56+NKG2C- and CD3+CD56-NKG2C+ T cells provided the TCR beta repertoires. Study conclusions and caveats: Several donors likewise had their CD3+CD56-NKG2C+ fraction led by these clonotypes. For about six donors, the dominant NKG2C+ clonotypes made up roughly 1.0-7.5% of their CD8+ T cells. HCMV specificity of the expanded NKG2C+ T cell clones was not established.

The CDR3 is made up of 15 amino acids. TCRdb re-analyzed the 5' RACE reads; it lists each CDR3 protein once, without DNA. The specimen's table records about 160,000 distinct CDR3 sequences. The receptor comes from a man aged 18-69 years in good health. The chain employs TRBV12-3 or TRBV12-4 and TRBJ1-2; TCRdb lists TRBD1, though no DNA is available to test this call. The sequenced sample consisted of blood T cells: a sorted CD56 or NKG2C T cell subset, CD4+ or CD8+ T cells, or bulk PBMC T cells (not recorded which). The CDR3 sequence: CASSSSFQGRHGYTF.